The sequence of this T cell receptor (beta chain) was determined in a study of blood T cells in healthy people across ages. Broader study findings: Diversity of TCR beta per million T cells declined in a roughly linear way with age.

The CDR3 runs 19 residues. With 1 base removed from V and 4 bases from J, the gap between germline ends came to 25 bases. Comments on this clonotype: Its specificity is not known.

Each donor supplied approximately 10 milliliters of peripheral blood. A second about 6 to 11 cycle PCR used barcoded and J-beta primers. The template-switch adaptor, which had 12 random nucleotides, put a tag on each cDNA molecule. Using its own MiXCR run on the 5' RACE reads, TCRdb lists one record per CDR3 protein. Of about 640,000 distinct CDR3 sequences listed, approximately 30% are singletons. The receptor was derived from a woman older than 75 in good health. The sample consisted of blood. V is TRBV12-3 or TRBV12-4 and J is TRBJ1-1; D gene uncertain. The CDR3 nucleotides read TGTGCCAGCAGTTTAGTCGCCACACGGCTCACCACTCAACTCACTGAAGCTTTCTTT. Its protein is CASSLVATRLTTQLTEAFF.